The 15 T cell receptor beta chains below all came from one sample that was sequenced in a study of cytomegalovirus exposure and HLA in healthy donors. PCR amplification relied on 60 Vbeta primers (plus 13 Jbeta primers). This table comes from immunoSEQ multiplex PCR, and its TCRdb copy is limited to in-frame clones, with some not included. The data hold approximately 130,000 clones, with approximately 78% observed a single time. The sequencing sample was made of PBMCs. The receptor source for this set is a woman between 45 and 65 years old in good health and CMV-seropositive.

This clone was picked up one time. The rearrangement joins TRBV18 to TRBJ1-1, with D hard to call. From germline, CDR1 is KGHSH and CDR2 LQKENI. Trimming took 2 bases from V and 7 from J, leaving 11 bases between them. This CDR3 has 13 amino acids. The CDR3 nucleotides read TGTGCCAGCTCACCAACCGGTGGACTTGAAGCTTTCTTT. Protein sequence: CASSPTGGLEAFF.

The chain carries TRBV27 and TRBJ1-2; tentative D call: TRBD1 (5 bases). This CDR3 spans 13 amino acids. The V and J ends lost 3 bases and 4 bases respectively, with 9 bases between them. Germline-derived CDR1 and CDR2 are MNHEY and SMNVEV (reference sequence). CDR3 sequence: CASSFLGGYGYTF. DNA of the CDR3: TGTGCCAGCAGTTTTTTGGGGGGCTATGGCTACACCTTC.

CDR3 protein: CASSSSTGVQPQHF. CDR3 DNA: TGTGCCAGCAGCTCATCGACAGGGGTTCAGCCCCAGCATTTT. The chain uses TRBV7-8 and TRBJ1-5; 8 nucleotides line up with TRBD1. This CDR3 has 14 amino acids. V was pared by 4 bases and J by 6 bases, with 5 bases of the junction left unmatched. From germline, CDR1 is SGHVS and CDR2 FQNEAQ.

V is TRBV5-4 and J is TRBJ2-3; 8 bases fit TRBD2. V shed 4 bases and J 2 bases; nucleotides not matched to a gene: 6. Germline V gene lookup returns CDR1 SGHNT and CDR2 YYREEE (reference sequence). The CDR3 is 15 residues long. The CDR3 coding sequence is TGTGCCAGCAGCCTGGGACTAGATCCCACAGATACGCAGTATTTT. This sequence encodes CASSLGLDPTDTQYF.

Only one count was recorded for this clone. CDR3 residues: CASSRHLSTDTQYF. DNA of the CDR3: TGTGCCAGCAGCAGACACCTAAGCACAGATACGCAGTATTTT. V usage is TRBV9 and J usage is TRBJ2-3; no definite D call. The CDR3 length is 14 residues. The V and J ends lost 4 bases and 0 bases respectively, with 9 bases between them. Germline V gene sequence: CDR1 SGDLS, CDR2 YYNGEE.

The J gene is TRBJ2-1, the V gene TRBV11-3; 12 nucleotides match TRBD1. The CDR3 is made up of 16 amino acids. V lost 6 bases, J lost 7 bases, and 10 bases stayed unmatched. Germline assignment: CDR1 SGHNT and CDR2 YENEEA. Here the CDR3 reads CASSSSGTGGMNEQFF. The CDR3 coding sequence is TGTGCCAGCAGTTCGTCCGGGACAGGGGGCATGAATGAGCAGTTCTTC.

The chain has TRBV18 and TRBJ2-7; TRBD1 matches at 8 bases. This CDR3 spans 15 amino acids. Trimming took 0 bases from V and 3 from J; bases not matched to a gene: 4. Germline V gene lookup returns CDR1 KGHSH and CDR2 LQKENI. The chain's CDR3 is CASSPPTGEYYEQYF. The CDR3 DNA is TGTGCCAGCTCACCACCGACAGGGGAGTACTACGAGCAGTACTTC.

The rearrangement links TRBV2 to TRBJ2-7; 8 positions match TRBD1. After removal of 7 bases from V and 3 bases from J, the junction contained 8 bases not matched to a gene. CDR1 is SNHLY, CDR2 FYNNEI, per germline. The CDR3 consists of 14 residues. The CDR3 reads CASNEDREIYEQYF. The CDR3 nucleotides read TGTGCCAGCAACGAGGACAGGGAGATCTACGAGCAGTACTTC. Supplemented by reference TRBV2 and TRBJ2-7, the full variable domain reads EPEVTQTPSHQVTQMGQEVILRCVPISNHLYFYWYRQILGQKVEFLVSFYNNEISEKSEIFDDQFSVERPDGSNFTLKIRSTKLEDSAMYFCASNEDREIYEQYFGPGTRLTVT.

V gene TRBV27 combines with J gene TRBJ2-7, with TRBD1 as a possible D gene (5 bases). Germline V gives CDR1 MNHEY, CDR2 SMNVEV (reference sequence). CDR3 length: 16 residues. Trimming left V 7 bases short and J 2 bases short, with 21 bases between. This chain's CDR3 is CASKRNGGRVAYEQYF. In DNA, the CDR3 is TGTGCCAGCAAAAGAAATGGTGGCAGGGTGGCCTACGAGCAGTACTTC.

The chain couples TRBV27 to TRBJ2-3; TRBD1 aligns across 9 bases. With V trimmed by 5 bases and J by 4 bases, 10 bases remained unmatched. The CDR3 contains 16 residues. CDR1 is MNHEY and CDR2 is SMNVEV in the germline V gene (reference sequence). The CDR3 protein is CASSPGQGQASDTQYF. DNA of the CDR3: TGTGCCAGCAGTCCCGGACAGGGGCAGGCGTCAGATACGCAGTATTTT.

The chain employs TRBV9 and TRBJ1-1; D ambiguous. The CDR3 extends over 14 amino acids. Germline V gene lookup returns CDR1 SGDLS and CDR2 YYNGEE. V was pared by 4 bases and J by 6 bases, with 16 bases between. CDR3 sequence reads: CASSPRAGISEAFF. CDR3 DNA sequence: TGTGCCAGCAGCCCTCGAGCCGGGATCTCTGAAGCTTTCTTT.

This rearrangement joins TRBV6-5 to TRBJ2-1, with D maybe TRBD2 (5 bases). The CDR3 is 16 residues long. Germline values: CDR1 MNHEY, CDR2 SVGAGI. Trimming took off 2 bases at V and 0 bases at J, with 11 bases between the two ends. CDR3 loop: CASSYEGSSSYNEQFF. In DNA form, the CDR3 reads TGTGCCAGCAGTTACGAGGGTAGTAGCTCCTACAATGAGCAGTTCTTC.

This clone was found a few times. The chain couples TRBV5-1 to TRBJ2-7; TRBD2 matches at 8 bases. This CDR3 comprises 14 residues. CDR1 and CDR2 from the germline V gene are SGHRS and YFSETQ. The junction had 3 bases not matched to a gene; V was cut back by 4 bases and J by 0 bases. The CDR3 loop reads CASSREGVSYEQYF. In nucleotides, the CDR3 is TGCGCCAGCAGCCGGGAGGGGGTCTCCTACGAGCAGTACTTC.

The chain links TRBV4-1 to TRBJ2-2, with a possible D match to TRBD1 (6 bases). This CDR3 spans 18 amino acids. Germline lookup yields CDR1 MGHRA and CDR2 YSYEKL. With 3 bases removed from V and 7 bases from J, the gap between germline ends came to 24 bases. CDR3 bases: TGCGCCAGCAGCCACCGAACAGGGCGCCGTCCGGGCGTCGGGGAGCTGTTTTTT. It yields the protein CASSHRTGRRPGVGELFF.

The rearrangement uses TRBV7-3 and TRBJ1-1; D gene ambiguous. Germline CDR1 is SGHTA and CDR2 is FQGTGA. Trimming removed 5 bases at V and 5 bases at J, with 18 bases between. This CDR3 has 15 residues. Here the CDR3 DNA reads TGTGCCAGCAGCCCAATTGTATCGGGGAGGACTGAAGCTTTCTTT. Translating it yields CASSPIVSGRTEAFF.